This TCR beta chain was identified in a study of graft-versus-host responses after intestinal transplantation. Across the whole study: Transplant types were multivisceral, liver-intestinal, or isolated intestinal. Each recipient received anti-thymocyte globulin induction, then tacrolimus and steroids for about three years. Study results and caveats: In recipient marrow, GvH clones were found, and some appeared first in ileum or blood.

The data were produced by immunoSEQ multiplex PCR, yet TCRdb's version contains in-frame clones alone and is incomplete. The table lists about 130,000 clones, over 85% of them singletons. Concerning this clone itself: The antigen is unknown.

The V and J ends lost 1 base and 4 bases respectively, with 8 bases between them. The CDR3 loop spans 13 amino acids. Germline assignment: CDR1 SGDLS and CDR2 YYNGEE. The genes are TRBV9 and TRBJ1-1; TRBD1 might be the D (5 bases). Sequencing was performed on unstimulated CD4+ T cells sorted from spleen or lymph node cells, taken before intestinal transplant. This clonotype was sampled from a human donor who received an intestinal transplant. In DNA form, the CDR3 reads TGTGCCAGCAGCGTAAAGGGGAGCACTGAAGCTTTCTTT. Translated, it gives CASSVKGSTEAFF.